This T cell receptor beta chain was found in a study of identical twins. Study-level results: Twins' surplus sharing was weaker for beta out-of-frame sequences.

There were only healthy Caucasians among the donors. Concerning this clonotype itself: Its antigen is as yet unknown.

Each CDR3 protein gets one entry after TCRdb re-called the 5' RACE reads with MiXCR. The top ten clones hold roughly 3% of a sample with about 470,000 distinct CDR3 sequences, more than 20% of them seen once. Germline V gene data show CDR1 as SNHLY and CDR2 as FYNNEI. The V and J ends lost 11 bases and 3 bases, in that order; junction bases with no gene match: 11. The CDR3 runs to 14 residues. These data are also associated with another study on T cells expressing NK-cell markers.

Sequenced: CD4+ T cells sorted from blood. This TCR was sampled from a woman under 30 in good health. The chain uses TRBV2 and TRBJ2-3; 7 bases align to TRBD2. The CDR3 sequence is CAGSEGGPTDTQYF. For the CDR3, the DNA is TGTGCCGGATCAGAGGGAGGGCCGACAGATACGCAGTATTTT.